The subject of this entry is one T cell receptor beta chain. Its specificity is not known. The data were produced by immunoSEQ multiplex PCR, yet TCRdb's version contains in-frame clones alone and is incomplete. Of around 200,000 clones in the sample, around 94% were seen once. The data were taken from a study of T cell responses to AZD1222 COVID-19 vaccine. Study-wide results and limits: Repertoires were obtained only post-peak T cell response. Mapped onto spike, vaccine-associated CD4 TCRs spanned it and were dominant at 160-218 and 743-854. There were mostly white British donors and more females than males, and clonal diversity was possibly underestimated.

Per germline, CDR1 SGHTA and CDR2 FQGNSA. V lost 0 bases to trimming and J lost 4 bases, with 9 bases between them. This CDR3 spans 14 amino acids. The V and J genes are TRBV7-2 and TRBJ2-5; D is unresolved. The TCR originated in an adult who received the AZD1222 COVID-19 vaccine. Material: peripheral blood, obtained 28 days after the second AZD1222 dose. The CDR3 is CASSLAGSRETQYF. CDR3 in DNA: TGTGCCAGCAGCTTAGCTGGCAGTCGAGAGACCCAGTACTTC.